This entry lists 10 T cell receptor beta chains sequenced from one sample in a study of vaccination and CD4 T cells after COVID-19. The treatment denotes: roughly 11-day PBMC culture with coronavirus spike peptide pools or control peptides (ViraFEST assay). Their antigen targets remain unknown. The Oncomine TCR Beta short-read assay sequenced DNA from cultured CD4+ T cells. TCRdb analysed the PCR reads with MiXCR anew, one entry per CDR3 protein. The profile shows approximately 15,000 distinct CDR3 sequences, 75% to 80% of them singletons. The material was CD4+ T cells from blood, cultured in vitro, obtained after SARS-CoV-2 vaccination. The receptors here all came from a human donor who received a COVID-19 vaccine.

The CDR3: CATSEGREVAKNIQYF. Here the CDR3 DNA reads TGTGCCACCAGTGAGGGCAGGGAAGTAGCCAAAAACATTCAGTACTTC. V and J are TRBV24-1 and TRBJ2-4; perhaps TRBD1 as D (5 bases). This CDR3 comprises 16 residues. V lost 4 bases and J 0 bases, leaving 12 bases between the germline ends. Germline CDR1 is KGHDR and CDR2 is SFDVKD.

V usage is TRBV10-3 and J usage is TRBJ2-7; D perhaps matches TRBD1 (5 bases). This CDR3 spans 15 amino acids. The germline gives CDR1 ENHRY, CDR2 SYGVKD. V lost 10 bases to trimming and J lost 2 bases, with 21 bases between them. CDR3 in amino acids: CATPRVAASPYEQYF. The DNA of the CDR3 is TGTGCCACCCCCAGGGTGGCGGCCTCCCCCTACGAGCAGTACTTC.

This clonotype was counted a single time. The chain employs TRBV24-1 and TRBJ2-7; no clear D. Trimming cost V 4 bases and J 2 bases, with 8 bases left between them. Germline V gene data show CDR1 as KGHDR and CDR2 as SFDVKD. CDR3 size: 13 residues. The CDR3 loop reads CATSDGPPYEQYF. As DNA, the CDR3 is TGTGCCACCAGTGACGGACCTCCCTACGAGCAGTACTTC.

The rearrangement uses TRBV6-1 and TRBJ1-6; D may be TRBD1 (5 bases). Germline values: CDR1 MNHNS, CDR2 SASEGT. V gave up 4 bases and J gave up 8 bases, with 15 bases separating them. This CDR3 spans 15 amino acids. The CDR3 DNA reads TGTGCCAGCAGTGGCAGAGAAACAGGTCATTCACCCCTCCACTTT. The encoded protein is CASSGRETGHSPLHF.

This clonotype appeared once. The gene calls are TRBV10-3 and TRBJ2-7; TRBD1 aligns across 11 bases. CDR1 and CDR2 from the germline V gene are ENHRY and SYGVKD. V lost 9 bases to trimming and J lost 3 bases; unmatched junction nucleotides: 7. The CDR3 is 14 residues long. The CDR3 here is CAISGTGGNYEQYF. CDR3 coding DNA: TGTGCCATATCCGGGACAGGGGGTAACTACGAGCAGTACTTC.

CDR3 nucleotide sequence: TGCAGTGCTAGGATGACAGGTTATAGCAATCAGCCCCAGCATTTT. Translation: CSARMTGYSNQPQHF. This chain joins TRBV20-1 and TRBJ1-5; tentative D call: TRBD1 (6 bases). Trimming removed 3 bases from V and 0 bases from J, with 12 bases in between. The CDR3 contains 15 residues. Looked up from germline, CDR1 is DFQATT and CDR2 is SNEGSKA (reference sequence).

This sequence joins TRBV2 and TRBJ1-4; 10 bases map to TRBD1. The V gene end was trimmed by 1 base and the J gene end by 1 base; junction bases not matched to a gene: 9. This CDR3 contains 19 residues. Germline V gene lookup returns CDR1 SNHLY and CDR2 FYNNEI. For the CDR3, the DNA is TGTGCCAGCAGTGAAGAACGGACAGGGGGATTCGGAACTAATGAAAAACTGTTTTTT. Its translation is CASSEERTGGFGTNEKLFF.

V and J are TRBV27 and TRBJ1-2; 8 positions match TRBD1. Trimming cost V 5 bases and J 5 bases; bases outside gene matches: 10. In germline, CDR1 is MNHEY, CDR2 SMNVEV (reference sequence). CDR3 length: 15 amino acids. The CDR3 DNA reads TGTGCCAGCAGTCCCCGGCAGGGGGCAGGGTATGGCTACACCTTC. This sequence encodes CASSPRQGAGYGYTF.

V gene TRBV6-1 combines with J gene TRBJ1-1, with 7 bases fitting TRBD1. V shed 8 bases and J 1 base; nucleotides not matched to a gene: 4. The CDR3 covers 13 residues. Germline loops: CDR1 MNHNS, CDR2 SASEGT. The DNA for the CDR3 is TGTGCCAGCGCGAGGACAGGGAACACTGAAGCTTTCTTT. The encoded protein is CASARTGNTEAFF.

The chain employs TRBV20-1 and TRBJ2-3; 7 bases match TRBD2. The CDR3 is made up of 16 amino acids. In germline, CDR1 is DFQATT, CDR2 SNEGSKA (reference sequence). With V trimmed by 1 base and J by 1 base, 8 bases remained unmatched. CDR3 nucleotides: TGCAGTGCTAGAGCCCCGGGAGGTGCGGGCACAGATACGCAGTATTTT. As protein: CSARAPGGAGTDTQYF.